This T cell receptor beta chain was identified during a study of T cells in Graves' hyperthyroidism and ophthalmopathy (dated by TCRdb to between 2019 and 2020). Regarding the study in general: Peripheral blood was collected at initial diagnosis, before any treatment. For training and testing, the 100 or so patients in the discovery cohort were randomly divided in a 7:3 ratio. A discovery cohort of approximately 100 patients, roughly 43 with Graves' ophthalmopathy and roughly 59 with stable Graves' hyperthyroidism, was used to find distinguishing TCR V-J signatures. TCR Vbeta CDR3 sequencing of approximately 140 peripheral blood samples (around 45 ophthalmopathy, approximately 80 hyperthyroidism and around 17 progressor patients) is reported in the paper. An independent validation cohort of under 20 hyperthyroidism patients and about 16 patients who later progressed to ophthalmopathy tested prospective prediction of ophthalmopathy. After blood sampling, hyperthyroidism patients were treated with methimazole at a starting dose of 30 mg daily, and ophthalmopathy patients were treated with high-dose intravenous methylprednisolone. In roughly six Graves' hyperthyroidism patients, the study also compared T-cell repertoires from thyroid tissue with T-cell repertoires from blood.

Regarding this clonotype: Its specific antigen is unknown. No per-base quality is available; no much larger clone lies one base away.

The TCR beta CDR3 regions were amplified from RNA transcripts. The first round of RT-PCR for the TCR CDR3 was performed with the HTBI primer set and the Qiagen OneStep RT-PCR kit. A second multiplex PCR round built the libraries, followed by size selection and purification. Libraries were sequenced paired-end with 100 bp reads on an Illumina HiSeq2000. The study's processing was this. SOAPnuke was used to process the raw data, throwing out any read that contained adapters or uncalled bases, had a mean Phred below 15, or lacked an exact constant-primer or identifier match. COPE v1.2.5 was used to merge the high-quality paired reads, and each unique nucleotide sequence was defined as a clonotype. Clonotypes were aligned to IMGT TRBV, TRBD and TRBJ reference segments using MiTCR v1.1. The analysis was restricted to V-J combinations with a frequency above 0.0001, which together covered approximately 99% of the repertoires. The TCS score was defined as the ratio of F50 (clonal expansion) to E x V (chaos), calculated using BLOSUM62-based TCRdist between CDR3 peptides within each V-J. Welch's t-statistics and random forest reduced 450 to 600 V-J features to roughly 13, which were used in a naive Bayes classifier (R e1071). The raw public data were reprocessed by TCRdb itself: fastp quality trimming at Q25, MiXCR clonotype calling, in-frame beta chains only. Rows merge per CDR3 protein into single entries with the most common DNA and genes. The V and J calls come from TCRdb's annotation, not from the publication. In this sample the table shows some 770,000 distinct CDR3 sequences, around 15% of which occur a single time. In total, the top ten clones hold over 7.5% of the sample.

Graves' hyperthyroidism was defined as stable when no progression to ophthalmopathy occurred over 18 months of follow-up. The hyperthyroidism patients were between 18 and 65 years old and newly diagnosed, with a disease duration of less than 2 months. Exclusion was applied to patients with uncontrolled infections, other autoimmune diseases, pregnancy or lactation. Diagnoses relied on clinical symptoms, serum thyroxine and TRAb, thyroid ultrasound and orbital computed tomography. Ficoll-Paque density gradient centrifugation was used to isolate PBMCs from 8 to 10 ml of fresh peripheral blood. Total RNA was extracted using Trizol reagent, and RNA quality was assessed on an Agilent 2100 Bioanalyzer. Sequences SQVTM (CDR1) and ANQGSEA (CDR2) are obtained from the germline V gene. The CDR3 runs 14 amino acids, cysteine and phenylalanine included. CDR3 DNA is the only sequence kept; it has 42 bases, read in frame from the first base. V gives up 6 bases and J gives up 8 bases, and the segment between their germline ends measures 17 bases.

The paper as a whole reports these results and caveats: No statistical method was used to fix the sample size in advance, and group allocation was not hidden from the investigators. A model built on a 13 V-J signature distinguished ophthalmopathy from stable hyperthyroidism, reaching about 89% sensitivity and under 84% specificity in cross-validation and 80%/75% in testing. Most expanded thyroid clonotypes (frequency above 0.001) were also detected in blood, suggesting blood repertoires may reflect thyroid immune responses. In validation, progression to ophthalmopathy was predicted by the model with about 70% sensitivity and approximately 78% specificity, a median of approximately 6.5 months before onset.

The chain is encoded by TRBV29-1 joined to TRBJ1-6; 5 matching bases give a weak D call of TRBD1. The clonotype was recovered from a young man with Graves' hyperthyroidism. Sequencing was carried out using blood. The DNA sequence is TGCAGCGTGCAACCCGGGGGGGGGGATTCACCCCTCCACTTT. This yields the protein CSVQPGGGDSPLHF.